The 8 T cell receptor beta chains given below trace back to one sample, sequenced in a study of blood T cell repertoires in COVID-19. The method was immunoSEQ multiplex PCR; TCRdb's version includes in-frame clones alone and lacks a portion of them. The sample includes approximately 230,000 clones, 70% to 85% seen only once; the top ten take 14% to 15%. The sequencing sample was made of PBMCs or T cells enriched from blood (not recorded which). These receptors all stem from a man between 40 and 49 years old who had recovered from COVID-19.

This chain joins TRBV7-9 and TRBJ2-1, with 8 bases matching TRBD1. Trimming took 5 bases from V and 5 from J; bases not matched to a gene: 5. The CDR3 totals 14 residues. In germline, CDR1 is SEHNR, CDR2 FQNEAQ (reference sequence). CDR3 amino acids: CASSLQGADNEQFF. The CDR3 bases are TGTGCCAGCAGCCTCCAGGGGGCGGACAATGAGCAGTTCTTC.

The chain employs TRBV9 and TRBJ2-2, with 13 bases fitting TRBD2. The trim removed 3 bases at V and 2 bases at J, leaving 4 bases unmatched. Germline CDR1 SGDLS, CDR2 YYNGEE. This CDR3 is built from 17 residues. The CDR3 loop is CASSDRTSGSNTGELFF. As DNA, the CDR3 is TGTGCCAGCAGCGACCGGACTAGCGGGAGCAACACCGGGGAGCTGTTTTTT.

The chain couples TRBV5-4 to TRBJ2-6; D not resolved. This CDR3 spans 15 amino acids. CDR1 and CDR2 (germline): SGHNT, YYREEE (reference sequence). Trimming took off 4 bases at V and 0 bases at J, with 8 bases between the two ends. The CDR3 sequence is CASSVSLSGANVLTF. The DNA of the CDR3 is TGTGCCAGCAGCGTGTCCCTCTCTGGGGCCAACGTCCTGACTTTC.

This clone has a single count. The V call is TRBV9, the J call TRBJ1-4; no firm D call. The V end was cut by 6 bases, the J end by 8 bases, with 20 bases between. CDR3 length equals 15 residues. Per the germline V gene, CDR1 is SGDLS and CDR2 is YYNGEE. CDR3 amino acids: CASTRGVGGGEKLFF. DNA for the CDR3: TGTGCCAGCACTCGGGGTGTGGGTGGAGGAGAAAAACTGTTTTTT.

This chain links TRBV2 with TRBJ2-2, with 9 bases identical to TRBD1. After removal of 7 bases from V and 4 bases from J, the junction contained 4 bases not matched to a gene. Germline V CDR1 and CDR2: SNHLY, FYNNEI. The CDR3 is made up of 14 amino acids. CDR3 region: CASKPGQGTGELFF. The CDR3 nucleotides read TGTGCCAGCAAACCGGGACAGGGCACCGGGGAGCTGTTTTTT.

This clone was observed a handful of times. Here the CDR3 DNA reads TGTGCCAGCAGCAAAACAGGGGGAGGTGAAAAACTGTTTTTT. Encoded protein: CASSKTGGGEKLFF. V and J are TRBV28 and TRBJ1-4; TRBD1 matches 8 bases. The CDR3 has 14 residues. CDR1 and CDR2 (germline): MDHEN, SYDVKM. The V and J ends lost 6 bases and 7 bases, in that order; junction bases with no gene match: 7. The full variable domain, with the rest looked up from reference TRBV28 and TRBJ1-4, is DVKVTQSSRYLVKRTGEKVFLECVQDMDHENMFWYRQDPGLGLRLIYFSYDVKMKEKGDIPEGYSVSREKKERFSLILESASTNQTSMYLCASSKTGGGEKLFFGSGTQLSVL.

This rearrangement joins TRBV27 to TRBJ1-1, with 7 nucleotides matching TRBD1. V shed 4 bases, J shed 5 bases, and the junction held 10 bases outside the gene matches. The CDR3 extends over 15 amino acids. CDR1 and CDR2 (germline): MNHEY, SMNVEV (reference sequence). The CDR3 DNA sequence: TGTGCCAGCAGTTACCTGATGACAGGGATGACTGAAGCTTTCTTT. Protein sequence: CASSYLMTGMTEAFF.

The V call is TRBV7-8, the J call TRBJ1-1, with a possible D match to TRBD1 (6 bases). This CDR3 has 14 amino acids. The germline V gene encodes CDR1 SGHVS and CDR2 FQNEAQ. V lost 1 base, J lost 5 bases, and 11 bases lay in between. CDR3 loop: CASSLERGSTEAFF. The CDR3 DNA is TGTGCCAGCAGCTTAGAAAGGGGGAGTACTGAAGCTTTCTTT.